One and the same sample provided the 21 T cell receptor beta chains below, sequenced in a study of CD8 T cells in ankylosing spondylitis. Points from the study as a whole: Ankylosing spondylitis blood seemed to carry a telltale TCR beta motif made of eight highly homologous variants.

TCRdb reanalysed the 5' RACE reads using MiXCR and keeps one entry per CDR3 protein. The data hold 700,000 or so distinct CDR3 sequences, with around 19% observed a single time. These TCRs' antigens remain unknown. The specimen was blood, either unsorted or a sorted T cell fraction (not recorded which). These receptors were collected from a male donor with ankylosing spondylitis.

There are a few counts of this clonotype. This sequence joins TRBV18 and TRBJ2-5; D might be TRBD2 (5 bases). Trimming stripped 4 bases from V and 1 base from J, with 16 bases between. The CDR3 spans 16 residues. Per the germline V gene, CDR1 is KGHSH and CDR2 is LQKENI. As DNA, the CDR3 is TGTGCCAGCTCACTCTCAGGCGGGTTCTCCCAAGAGACCCAGTACTTC. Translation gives CASSLSGGFSQETQYF.

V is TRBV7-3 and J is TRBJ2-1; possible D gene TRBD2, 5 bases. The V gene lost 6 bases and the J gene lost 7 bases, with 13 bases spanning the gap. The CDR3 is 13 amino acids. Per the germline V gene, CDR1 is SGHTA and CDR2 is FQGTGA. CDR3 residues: CASRIGPGNEQFF. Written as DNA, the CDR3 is TGTGCCAGCAGAATTGGTCCGGGAAATGAGCAGTTCTTC.

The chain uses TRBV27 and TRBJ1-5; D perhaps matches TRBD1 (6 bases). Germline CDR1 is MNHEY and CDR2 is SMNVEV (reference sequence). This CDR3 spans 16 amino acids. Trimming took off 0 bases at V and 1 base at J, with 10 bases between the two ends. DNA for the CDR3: TGTGCCAGCAGTTTATCGTGGGGGGCGAGCAATCAGCCCCAGCATTTT. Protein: CASSLSWGASNQPQHF.

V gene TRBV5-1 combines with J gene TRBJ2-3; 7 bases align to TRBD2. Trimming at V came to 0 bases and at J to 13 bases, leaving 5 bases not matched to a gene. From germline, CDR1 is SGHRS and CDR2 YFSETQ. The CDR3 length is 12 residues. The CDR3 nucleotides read TGCGCCAGCAGCTTGGATCGGGCGGGGGAGTATTTT. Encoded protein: CASSLDRAGEYF.

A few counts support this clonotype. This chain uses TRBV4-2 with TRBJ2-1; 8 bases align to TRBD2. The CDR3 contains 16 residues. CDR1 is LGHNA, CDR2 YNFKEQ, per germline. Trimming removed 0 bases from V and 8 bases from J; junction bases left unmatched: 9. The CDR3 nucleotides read TGTGCCAGCAGCCAAGAGCCTTTCAGAGCGGGAGATGAGCAGTTCTTC. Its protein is CASSQEPFRAGDEQFF.

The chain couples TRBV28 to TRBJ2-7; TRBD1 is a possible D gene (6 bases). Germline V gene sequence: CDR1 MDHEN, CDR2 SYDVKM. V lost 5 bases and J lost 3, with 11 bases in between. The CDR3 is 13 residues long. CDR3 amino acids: CASSPGHHYEQYF. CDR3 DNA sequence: TGTGCCAGCAGTCCGGGACACCACTACGAGCAGTACTTC. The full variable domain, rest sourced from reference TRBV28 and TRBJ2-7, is DVKVTQSSRYLVKRTGEKVFLECVQDMDHENMFWYRQDPGLGLRLIYFSYDVKMKEKGDIPEGYSVSREKKERFSLILESASTNQTSMYLCASSPGHHYEQYFGPGTRLTVT.

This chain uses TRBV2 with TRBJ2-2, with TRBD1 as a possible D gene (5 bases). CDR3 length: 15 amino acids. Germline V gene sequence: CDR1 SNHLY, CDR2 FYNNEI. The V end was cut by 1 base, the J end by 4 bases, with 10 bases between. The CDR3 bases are TGTGCCAGCAGTGAAGTGTGGGGCTTCACCGGGGAGCTGTTTTTT. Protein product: CASSEVWGFTGELFF.

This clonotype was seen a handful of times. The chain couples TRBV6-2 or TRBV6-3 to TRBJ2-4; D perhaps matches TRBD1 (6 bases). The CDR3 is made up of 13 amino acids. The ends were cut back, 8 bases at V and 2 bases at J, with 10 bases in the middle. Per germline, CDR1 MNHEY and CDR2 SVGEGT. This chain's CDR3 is CASSRDTKNIQYF. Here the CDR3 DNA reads TGTGCCAGCTCGAGGGACACCAAAAACATTCAGTACTTC.

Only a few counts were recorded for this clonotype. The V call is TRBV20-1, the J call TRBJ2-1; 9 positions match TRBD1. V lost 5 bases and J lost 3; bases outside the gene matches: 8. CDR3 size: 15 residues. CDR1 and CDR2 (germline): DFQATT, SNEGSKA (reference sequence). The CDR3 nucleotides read TGCAGTGCTCCAAGAGACAGGGGGGTCTACAATGAGCAGTTCTTC. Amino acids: CSAPRDRGVYNEQFF.

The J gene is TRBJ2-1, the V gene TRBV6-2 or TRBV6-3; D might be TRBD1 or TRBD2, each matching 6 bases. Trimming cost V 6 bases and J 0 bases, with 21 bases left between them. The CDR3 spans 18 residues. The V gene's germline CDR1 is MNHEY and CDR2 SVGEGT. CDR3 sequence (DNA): TGTGCCAGCAGCCTTCATCGGAACAAGGGGGGCTCCTACAATGAGCAGTTCTTC. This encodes CASSLHRNKGGSYNEQFF.

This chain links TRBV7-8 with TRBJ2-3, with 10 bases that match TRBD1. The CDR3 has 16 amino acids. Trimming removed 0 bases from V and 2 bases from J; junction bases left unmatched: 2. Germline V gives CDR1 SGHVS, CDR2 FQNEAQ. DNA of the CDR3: TGTGCCAGCAGCTTAGCGGGACAGGGGATCACAGATACGCAGTATTTT. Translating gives CASSLAGQGITDTQYF.

CDR3 residues: CASSPSGGPPYEQYF. CDR3 nucleotide sequence: TGTGCCAGCAGCCCTAGCGGGGGGCCCCCCTACGAGCAGTACTTC. The rearrangement links TRBV7-9 to TRBJ2-7; TRBD2 matches at 11 bases. The length of the CDR3 is 15 residues. The germline V gene encodes CDR1 SEHNR and CDR2 FQNEAQ (reference sequence). V gave up 5 bases and J gave up 2 bases; unmatched junction bases: 5. Full variable domain (outside the CDR3, taken from reference TRBV7-9 and TRBJ2-7): DTGVSQNPRHKITKRGQNVTFRCDPISEHNRLYWYRQTLGQGPEFLTYFQNEAQLEKSRLLSDRFSAERPKGSFSTLEIQRTEQGDSAMYLCASSPSGGPPYEQYFGPGTRLTVT.

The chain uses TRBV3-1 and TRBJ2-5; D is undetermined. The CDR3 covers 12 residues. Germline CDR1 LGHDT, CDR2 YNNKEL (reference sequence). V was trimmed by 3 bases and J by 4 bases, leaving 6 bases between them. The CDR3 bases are TGTGCCAGCAGCCAGAGCGCAGAGACCCAGTACTTC. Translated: CASSQSAETQYF.

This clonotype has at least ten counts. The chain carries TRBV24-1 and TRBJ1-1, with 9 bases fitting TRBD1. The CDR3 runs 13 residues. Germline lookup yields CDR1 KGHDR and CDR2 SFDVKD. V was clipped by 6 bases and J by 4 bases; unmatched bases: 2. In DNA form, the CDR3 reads TGTGCCACCAGTCAGGACAGGGGCACTGAAGCTTTCTTT. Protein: CATSQDRGTEAFF.

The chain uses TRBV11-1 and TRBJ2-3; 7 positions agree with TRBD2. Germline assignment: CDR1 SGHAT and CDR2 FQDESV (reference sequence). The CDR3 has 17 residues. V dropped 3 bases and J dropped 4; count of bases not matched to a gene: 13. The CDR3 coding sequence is TGTGCCAGCAGCTTTGGACGAGCGGGAATCTCGGCAGATACGCAGTATTTT. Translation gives CASSFGRAGISADTQYF.

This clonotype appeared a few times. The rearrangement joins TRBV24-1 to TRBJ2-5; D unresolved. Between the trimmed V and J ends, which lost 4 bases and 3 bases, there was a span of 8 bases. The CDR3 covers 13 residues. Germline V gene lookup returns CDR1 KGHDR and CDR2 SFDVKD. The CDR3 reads CATSDPYEETQYF. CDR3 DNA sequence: TGTGCCACCAGTGACCCCTACGAAGAGACCCAGTACTTC.

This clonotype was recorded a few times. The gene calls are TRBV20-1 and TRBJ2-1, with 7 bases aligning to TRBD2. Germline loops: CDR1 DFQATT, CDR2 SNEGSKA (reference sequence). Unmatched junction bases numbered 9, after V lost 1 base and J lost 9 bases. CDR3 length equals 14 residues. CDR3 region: CSARVMGGEGEQFF. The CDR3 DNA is TGCAGTGCTAGAGTAATGGGGGGGGAGGGTGAGCAGTTCTTC.

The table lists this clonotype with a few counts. The CDR3 bases are TGTGCCACCAGTGATTTCTACAATGAGCAGTTCTTC. Residues: CATSDFYNEQFF. The chain employs TRBV24-1 and TRBJ2-1, with D unclear. Trimming left V 1 base short and J 3 bases short, with 0 bases between. The CDR3 loop spans 12 amino acids. Germline-derived CDR1 and CDR2 are KGHDR and SFDVKD.

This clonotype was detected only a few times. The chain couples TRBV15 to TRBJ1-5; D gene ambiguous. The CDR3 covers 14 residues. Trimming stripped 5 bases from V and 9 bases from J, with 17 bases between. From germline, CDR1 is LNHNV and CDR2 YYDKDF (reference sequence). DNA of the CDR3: TGTGCCACCAGCCCCCCGGGTCCAGGTCGGCCCCAGCATTTT. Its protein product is CATSPPGPGRPQHF.

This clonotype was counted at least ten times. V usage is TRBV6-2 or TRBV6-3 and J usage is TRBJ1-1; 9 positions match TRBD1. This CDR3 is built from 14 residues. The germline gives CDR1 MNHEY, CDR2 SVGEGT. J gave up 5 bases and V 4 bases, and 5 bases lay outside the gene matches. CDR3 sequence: CASSSGQGKTEAFF. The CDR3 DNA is TGTGCCAGCAGTTCCGGACAGGGGAAGACTGAAGCTTTCTTT.

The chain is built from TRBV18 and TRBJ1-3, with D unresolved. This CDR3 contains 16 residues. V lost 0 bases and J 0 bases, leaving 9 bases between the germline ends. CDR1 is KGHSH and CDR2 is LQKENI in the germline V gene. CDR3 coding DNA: TGTGCCAGCTCACCACCCGGACCGCACTCTGGAAACACCATATATTTT. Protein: CASSPPGPHSGNTIYF.